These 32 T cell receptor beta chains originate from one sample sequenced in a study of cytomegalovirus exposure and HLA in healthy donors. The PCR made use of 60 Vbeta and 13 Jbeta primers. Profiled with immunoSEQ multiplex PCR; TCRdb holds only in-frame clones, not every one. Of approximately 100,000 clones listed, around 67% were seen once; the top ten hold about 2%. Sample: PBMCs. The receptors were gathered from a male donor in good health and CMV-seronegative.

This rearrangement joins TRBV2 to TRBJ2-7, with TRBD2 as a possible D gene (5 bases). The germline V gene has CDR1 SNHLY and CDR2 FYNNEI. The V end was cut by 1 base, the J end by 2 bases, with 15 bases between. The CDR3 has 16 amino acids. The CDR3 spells CASSEEVGELAYEQYF. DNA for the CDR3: TGTGCCAGCAGTGAAGAGGTCGGGGAGCTCGCCTACGAGCAGTACTTC.

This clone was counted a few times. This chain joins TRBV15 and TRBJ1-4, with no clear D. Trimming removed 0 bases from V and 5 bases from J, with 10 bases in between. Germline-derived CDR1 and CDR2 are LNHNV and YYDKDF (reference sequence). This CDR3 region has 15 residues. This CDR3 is CATSREAGENEKLFF. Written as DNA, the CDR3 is TGTGCCACCAGCAGAGAGGCAGGCGAGAATGAAAAACTGTTTTTT. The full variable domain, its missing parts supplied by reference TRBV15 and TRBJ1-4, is DAMVIQNPRYQVTQFGKPVTLSCSQTLNHNVMYWYQQKSSQAPKLLFHYYDKDFNNEADTPDNFQSRRPNTSFCFLDIRSPGLGDTAMYLCATSREAGENEKLFFGSGTQLSVL.

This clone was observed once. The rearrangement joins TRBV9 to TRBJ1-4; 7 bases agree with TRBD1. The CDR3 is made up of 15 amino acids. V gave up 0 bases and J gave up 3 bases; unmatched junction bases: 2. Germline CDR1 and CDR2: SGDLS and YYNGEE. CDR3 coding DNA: TGTGCCAGCAGCGTAGAAGGGACAGCTAATGAAAAACTGTTTTTT. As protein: CASSVEGTANEKLFF.

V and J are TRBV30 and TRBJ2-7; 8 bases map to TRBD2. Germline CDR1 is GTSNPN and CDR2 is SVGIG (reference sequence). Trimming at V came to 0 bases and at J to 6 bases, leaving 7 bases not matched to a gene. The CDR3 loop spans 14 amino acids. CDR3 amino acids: CAWSVGTRATEQYF. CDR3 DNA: TGTGCCTGGAGTGTAGGGACTAGAGCCACCGAGCAGTACTTC.

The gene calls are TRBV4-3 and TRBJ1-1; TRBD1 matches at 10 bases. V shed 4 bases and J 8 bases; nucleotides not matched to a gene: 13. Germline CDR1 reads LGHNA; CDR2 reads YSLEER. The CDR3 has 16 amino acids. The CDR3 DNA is TGCGCCAGCAGCCCGGATGAGACAGGGGGCTACAGCGAAGCTTTCTTT. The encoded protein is CASSPDETGGYSEAFF.

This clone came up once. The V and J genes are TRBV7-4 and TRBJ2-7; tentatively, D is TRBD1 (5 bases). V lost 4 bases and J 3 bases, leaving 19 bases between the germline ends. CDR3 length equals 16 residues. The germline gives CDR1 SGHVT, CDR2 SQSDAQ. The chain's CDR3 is CASSWGRVPLVYEQYF. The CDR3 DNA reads TGTGCCAGCAGCTGGGGCCGGGTTCCGTTAGTCTACGAGCAGTACTTC. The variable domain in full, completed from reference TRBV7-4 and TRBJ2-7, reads GAGVSQSPRYKVAKRGRDVALRCDSISGHVTLYWYRQTLGQGSEVLTYSQSDAQRDKSGRPSGRFSAERPERSVSTLKIQRTEQGDSAVYLCASSWGRVPLVYEQYFGPGTRLTVT.

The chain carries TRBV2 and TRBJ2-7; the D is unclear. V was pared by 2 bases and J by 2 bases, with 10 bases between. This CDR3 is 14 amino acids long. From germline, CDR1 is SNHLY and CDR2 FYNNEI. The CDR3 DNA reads TGTGCCAGCAGTGAAAGGCTAGTTACCTACGAGCAGTACTTC. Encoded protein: CASSERLVTYEQYF.

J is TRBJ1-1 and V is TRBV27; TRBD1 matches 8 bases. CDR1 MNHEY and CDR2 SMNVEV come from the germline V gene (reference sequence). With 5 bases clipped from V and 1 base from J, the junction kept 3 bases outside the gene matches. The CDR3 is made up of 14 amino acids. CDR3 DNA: TGTGCCAGCAGTAGGACAGGGACGAACACTGAAGCTTTCTTT. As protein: CASSRTGTNTEAFF.

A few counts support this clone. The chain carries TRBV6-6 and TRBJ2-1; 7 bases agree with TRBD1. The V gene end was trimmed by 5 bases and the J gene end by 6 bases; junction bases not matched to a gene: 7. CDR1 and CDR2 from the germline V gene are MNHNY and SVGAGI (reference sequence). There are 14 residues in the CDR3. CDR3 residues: CASSTPGQVNEQFF. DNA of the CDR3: TGTGCCAGCAGTACCCCTGGACAGGTCAATGAGCAGTTCTTC.

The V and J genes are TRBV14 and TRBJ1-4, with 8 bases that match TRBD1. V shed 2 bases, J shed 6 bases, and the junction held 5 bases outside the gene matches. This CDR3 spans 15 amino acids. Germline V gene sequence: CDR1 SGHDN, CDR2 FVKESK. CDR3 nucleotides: TGTGCCAGCAGCCAATACGGACAGGGATATGAAAAACTGTTTTTT. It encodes CASSQYGQGYEKLFF.

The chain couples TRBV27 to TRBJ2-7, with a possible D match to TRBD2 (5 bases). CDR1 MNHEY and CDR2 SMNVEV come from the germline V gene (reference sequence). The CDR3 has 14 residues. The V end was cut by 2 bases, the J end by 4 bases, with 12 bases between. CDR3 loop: CASSLGLARYEQYF. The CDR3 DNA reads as TGTGCCAGCAGTTTAGGCCTAGCTAGGTACGAGCAGTACTTC.

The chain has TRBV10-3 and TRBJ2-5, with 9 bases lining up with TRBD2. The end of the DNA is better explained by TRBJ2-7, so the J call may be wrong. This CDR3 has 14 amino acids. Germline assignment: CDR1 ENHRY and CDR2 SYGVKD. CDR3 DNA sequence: TGTGCCATCAGTGAGTCGCTAGCGGGACGCGAGCAGTACTTC. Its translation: CAISESLAGREQYF.

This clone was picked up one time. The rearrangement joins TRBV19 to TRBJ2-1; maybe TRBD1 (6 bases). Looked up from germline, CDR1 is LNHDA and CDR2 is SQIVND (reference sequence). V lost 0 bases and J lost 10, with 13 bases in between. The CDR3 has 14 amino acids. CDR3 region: CASSIDGGYSEQFF. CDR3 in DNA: TGTGCCAGTAGTATAGATGGGGGCTATTCGGAGCAGTTCTTC. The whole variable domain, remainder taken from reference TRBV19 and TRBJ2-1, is DGGITQSPKYLFRKEGQNVTLSCEQNLNHDAMYWYRQDPGQGLRLIYYSQIVNDFQKGDIAEGYSVSREKKESFPLTVTSAQKNPTAFYLCASSIDGGYSEQFFGPGTRLTVL.

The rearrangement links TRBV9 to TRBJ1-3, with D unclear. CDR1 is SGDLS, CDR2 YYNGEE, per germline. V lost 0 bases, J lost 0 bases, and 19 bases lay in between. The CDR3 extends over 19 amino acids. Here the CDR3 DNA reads TGTGCCAGCAGCGTAGATTTTTCGTTGCCCCCGAGCTCTGGAAACACCATATATTTT. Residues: CASSVDFSLPPSSGNTIYF.

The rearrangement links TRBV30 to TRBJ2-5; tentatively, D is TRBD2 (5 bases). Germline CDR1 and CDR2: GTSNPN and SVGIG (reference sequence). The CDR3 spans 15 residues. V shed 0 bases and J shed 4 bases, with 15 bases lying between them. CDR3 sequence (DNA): TGTGCCTGGAGTGTACGACCCCGGGCGGGAGAGACCCAGTACTTC. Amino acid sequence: CAWSVRPRAGETQYF.

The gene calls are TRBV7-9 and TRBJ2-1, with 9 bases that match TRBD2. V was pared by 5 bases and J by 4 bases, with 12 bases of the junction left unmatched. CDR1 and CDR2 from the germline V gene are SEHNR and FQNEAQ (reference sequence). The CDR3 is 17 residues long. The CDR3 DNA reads TGTGCCAGCAGCCCAAGGGCTAGCGGGGTGACTTACAATGAGCAGTTCTTC. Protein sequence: CASSPRASGVTYNEQFF.

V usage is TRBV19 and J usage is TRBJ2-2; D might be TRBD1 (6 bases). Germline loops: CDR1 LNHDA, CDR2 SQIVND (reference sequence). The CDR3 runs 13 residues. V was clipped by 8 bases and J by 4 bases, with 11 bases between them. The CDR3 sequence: CASGGSSTGELFF. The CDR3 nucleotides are TGTGCCAGTGGGGGCAGTTCCACCGGGGAGCTGTTTTTT.

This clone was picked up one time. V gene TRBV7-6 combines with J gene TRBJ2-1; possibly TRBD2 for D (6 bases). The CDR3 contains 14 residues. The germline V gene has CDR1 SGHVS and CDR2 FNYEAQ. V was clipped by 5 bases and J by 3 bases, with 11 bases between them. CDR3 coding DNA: TGTGCCAGCAGCCGGACGCGGGGCTACAATGAGCAGTTCTTC. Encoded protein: CASSRTRGYNEQFF.

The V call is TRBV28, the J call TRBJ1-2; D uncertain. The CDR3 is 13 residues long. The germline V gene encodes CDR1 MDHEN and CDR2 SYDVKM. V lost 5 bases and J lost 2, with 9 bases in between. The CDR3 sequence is CASSTILNYGYTF. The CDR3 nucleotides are TGTGCCAGCAGTACTATACTAAACTATGGCTACACCTTC.

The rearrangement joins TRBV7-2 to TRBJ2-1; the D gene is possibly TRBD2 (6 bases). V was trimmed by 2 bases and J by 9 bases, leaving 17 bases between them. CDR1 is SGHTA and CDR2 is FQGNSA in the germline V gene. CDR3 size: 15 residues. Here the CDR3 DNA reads TGTGCCAGCAGCTTATATGCTAGCGTAGTGCCTGAGCAGTTCTTC. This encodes CASSLYASVVPEQFF.

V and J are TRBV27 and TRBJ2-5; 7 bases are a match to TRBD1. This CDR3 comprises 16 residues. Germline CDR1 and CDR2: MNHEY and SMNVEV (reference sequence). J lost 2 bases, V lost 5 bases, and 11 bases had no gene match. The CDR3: CASSAIGPGQQETQYF. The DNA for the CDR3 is TGTGCCAGCAGTGCAATAGGGCCGGGACAGCAAGAGACCCAGTACTTC.

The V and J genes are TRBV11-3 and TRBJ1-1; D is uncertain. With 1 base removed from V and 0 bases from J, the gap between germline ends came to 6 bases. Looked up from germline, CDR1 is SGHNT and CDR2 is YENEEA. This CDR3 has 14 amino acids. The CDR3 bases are TGTGCCAGCAGCTTAGGTTCCGTGAACACTGAAGCTTTCTTT. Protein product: CASSLGSVNTEAFF.

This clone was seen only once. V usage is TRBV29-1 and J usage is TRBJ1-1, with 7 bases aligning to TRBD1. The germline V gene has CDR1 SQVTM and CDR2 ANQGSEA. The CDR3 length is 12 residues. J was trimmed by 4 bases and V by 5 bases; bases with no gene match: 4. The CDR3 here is CSVRDRATEAFF. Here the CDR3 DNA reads TGCAGCGTTCGTGACAGGGCCACTGAAGCTTTCTTT.

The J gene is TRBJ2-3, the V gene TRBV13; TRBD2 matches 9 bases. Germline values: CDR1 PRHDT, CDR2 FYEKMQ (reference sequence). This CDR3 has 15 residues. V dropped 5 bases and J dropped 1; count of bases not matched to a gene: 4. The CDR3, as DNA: TGTGCCAGCAGCCGACGGACTAGCGGCACAGATACGCAGTATTTT. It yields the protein CASSRRTSGTDTQYF.

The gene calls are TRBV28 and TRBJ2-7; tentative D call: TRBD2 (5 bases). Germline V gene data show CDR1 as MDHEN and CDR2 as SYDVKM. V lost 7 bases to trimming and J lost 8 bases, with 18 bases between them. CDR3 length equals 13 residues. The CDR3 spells CASTSRGPSKQYF. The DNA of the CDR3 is TGTGCCAGCACCTCACGAGGGCCATCCAAGCAGTACTTC.

DNA of the CDR3: TGTGCCAGCAGCCCCGAAGGGGGATACGAGCAGTACTTC. Its protein is CASSPEGGYEQYF. The chain uses TRBV11-2 and TRBJ2-7, with D perhaps matching TRBD1 (6 bases). CDR1 is SGHAT and CDR2 is FQNNGV in the germline V gene. This CDR3 contains 13 residues. Trimming pared 5 bases from V and 4 bases from J, leaving 12 bases between.

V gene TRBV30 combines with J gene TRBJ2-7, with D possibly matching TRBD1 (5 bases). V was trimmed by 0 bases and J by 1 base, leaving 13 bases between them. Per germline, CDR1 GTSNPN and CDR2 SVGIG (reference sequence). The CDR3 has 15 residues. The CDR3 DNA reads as TGTGCCTGGAGTGTGAAATGGGGCCCTTCCTACGAGCAGTACTTC. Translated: CAWSVKWGPSYEQYF.

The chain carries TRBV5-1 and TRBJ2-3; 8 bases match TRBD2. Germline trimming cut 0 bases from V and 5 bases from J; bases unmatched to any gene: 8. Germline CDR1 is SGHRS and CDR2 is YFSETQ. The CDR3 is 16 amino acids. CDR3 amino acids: CASSLGGTSSGDTQYF. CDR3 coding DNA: TGCGCCAGCAGCTTGGGAGGGACTAGTTCAGGAGATACGCAGTATTTT.

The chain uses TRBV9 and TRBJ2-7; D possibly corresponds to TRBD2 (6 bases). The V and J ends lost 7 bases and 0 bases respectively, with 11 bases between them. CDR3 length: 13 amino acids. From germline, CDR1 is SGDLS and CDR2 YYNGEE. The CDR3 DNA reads TGTGCCAGCTCAAGGGGACTCTCCTACGAGCAGTACTTC. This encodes CASSRGLSYEQYF.

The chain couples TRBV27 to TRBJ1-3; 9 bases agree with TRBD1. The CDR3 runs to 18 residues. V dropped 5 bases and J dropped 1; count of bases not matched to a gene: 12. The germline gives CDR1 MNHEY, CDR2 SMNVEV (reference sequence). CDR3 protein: CASSPEKTGGLSGNTIYF. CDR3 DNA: TGTGCCAGCAGTCCAGAAAAGACAGGGGGTCTATCTGGAAACACCATATATTTT.

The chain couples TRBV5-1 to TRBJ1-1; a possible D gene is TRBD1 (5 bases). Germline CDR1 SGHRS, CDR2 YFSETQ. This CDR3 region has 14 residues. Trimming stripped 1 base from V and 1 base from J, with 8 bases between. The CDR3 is CASSLTTGNTEAFF. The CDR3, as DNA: TGCGCCAGCAGCTTGACAACAGGGAACACTGAAGCTTTCTTT.

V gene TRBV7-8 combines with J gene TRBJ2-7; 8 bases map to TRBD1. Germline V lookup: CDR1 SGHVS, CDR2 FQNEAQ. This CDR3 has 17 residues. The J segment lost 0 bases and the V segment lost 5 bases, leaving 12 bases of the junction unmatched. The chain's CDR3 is CASSKRTTGVSSYEQYF. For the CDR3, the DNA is TGTGCCAGCAGCAAACGTACGACAGGGGTGAGCTCCTACGAGCAGTACTTC.